These 29 T cell receptor beta chains came from one sample sequenced in a study of beta chain features in type 1 diabetes. The isolated RNA, all of it, was reverse transcribed, so expressed TCRB transcripts were what got sequenced. TCRdb's table, derived via immunoSEQ multiplex PCR, lists solely in-frame clones and lacks some. The sample carries 620,000 or so clones, less than 20% recorded once. The specimen was naive CD4+ T cells from blood. The receptors here all came from a man between 18 and 35 years old in good health.

In its sample, this clone was seen a few times. The rearrangement links TRBV5-4 to TRBJ1-4, with D unclear. The ends were cut back, 5 bases at V and 0 bases at J, with 14 bases in the middle. The CDR3 length is 16 residues. Germline CDR1 is SGHNT and CDR2 is YYREEE (reference sequence). CDR3 nucleotides: TGTGCCAGCAGTCCGGCGGAAGGCTCAACTAATGAAAAACTGTTTTTT. It codes for CASSPAEGSTNEKLFF.

The gene calls are TRBV28 and TRBJ2-7, with D unclear. V gave up 4 bases and J gave up 2 bases, with 6 bases separating them. CDR3 length equals 12 residues. The germline gives CDR1 MDHEN, CDR2 SYDVKM. Here the CDR3 reads CASSSGAYEQYF. The CDR3 bases are TGTGCCAGCAGTTCGGGCGCCTACGAGCAGTACTTC.

In DNA, the CDR3 is TGTGCCAGCATGGCAGGGATGCGTGGGGCCAACGTCCTGACTTTC. This encodes CASMAGMRGANVLTF. This chain uses TRBV2 with TRBJ2-6; D is possibly TRBD1 (5 bases). V was trimmed by 7 bases and J by 3 bases, leaving 13 bases between them. The CDR3 has 15 residues. Germline CDR1 reads SNHLY; CDR2 reads FYNNEI.

This clone was detected a few times. The chain joins TRBV5-1 to TRBJ1-5, with 7 bases lining up with TRBD1. The CDR3 has 16 amino acids. The trim removed 1 base at V and 6 bases at J, leaving 10 bases unmatched. Germline V gene lookup returns CDR1 SGHRS and CDR2 YFSETQ. In nucleotides, the CDR3 is TGCGCCAGCAGCTTGACCCCCACAGGGGATGGTCAGCCCCAGCATTTT. Translating it yields CASSLTPTGDGQPQHF.

This clone was counted only a few times. The V call is TRBV29-1, the J call TRBJ2-3; 7 bases fit TRBD1. With 4 bases clipped from V and 2 bases from J, the junction kept 12 bases outside the gene matches. Germline-derived CDR1 and CDR2 are SQVTM and ANQGSEA. This CDR3 comprises 16 residues. DNA of the CDR3: TGCAGCGTTGGGGGACAGCCGAGGAGTCCCACAGATACGCAGTATTTT. Amino acid sequence: CSVGGQPRSPTDTQYF.

This clone was seen only a few times. The chain recombines TRBV4-3 with TRBJ2-1; D uncertain. Germline CDR1 and CDR2: LGHNA and YSLEER. Trimming stripped 0 bases from V and 3 bases from J, with 12 bases between. The CDR3 is 16 amino acids. CDR3 nucleotide sequence: TGCGCCAGCAGCCAAGAAAGTCGCACTTTCTACAATGAGCAGTTCTTC. It yields the protein CASSQESRTFYNEQFF.

This clone was seen more than once but under ten times. V is TRBV30 and J is TRBJ2-7, with D perhaps matching TRBD2 (6 bases). This CDR3 has 9 residues. Germline V gene lookup returns CDR1 GTSNPN and CDR2 SVGIG (reference sequence). Trimming shortened V by 6 bases and J by 12 bases, and 12 bases separated the two germline ends. The CDR3 protein is CACGRTAYF. CDR3 DNA: TGTGCCTGCGGGAGAACTGCGTACTTC.

The chain uses TRBV7-2 and TRBJ1-5; 9 positions agree with TRBD1. CDR1 is SGHTA, CDR2 FQGNSA, per germline. The CDR3 has 15 residues. The ends lost 1 base at V and 4 bases at J; junction bases unmatched: 2. CDR3 protein: CASSLEDRGNQPQHF. As DNA, the CDR3 is TGTGCCAGCAGCTTAGAGGACAGGGGTAATCAGCCCCAGCATTTT.

This rearrangement joins TRBV7-2 to TRBJ2-1; 8 nucleotides align to TRBD2. V trimming: 5 bases; J trimming: 14 bases; junction bases outside the gene matches: 8. The CDR3 is 12 amino acids. The germline V gene has CDR1 SGHTA and CDR2 FQGNSA. The CDR3 DNA reads TGTGCCAGCAGCAATTCCGGGACTAGGGAGTTCTTC. Its translation: CASSNSGTREFF.

In its sample, this clone was seen a few times. The sample carries other DNA sequences with the same CDR3. The gene calls are TRBV7-3 and TRBJ2-7; TRBD1 matches at 7 bases. CDR1 SGHTA and CDR2 FQGTGA come from the germline V gene. CDR3 length: 14 amino acids. Losses at the gene ends were 5 bases for V and 0 bases for J; bases not matched to a gene: 4. The CDR3 nucleotides are TGTGCCAGCAGCCTCGACAGGGACTCCTACGAGCAGTACTTC. It codes for CASSLDRDSYEQYF. Supplemented by reference TRBV7-3 and TRBJ2-7, the full variable domain reads GAGVSQTPSNKVTEKGKYVELRCDPISGHTALYWYRQSLGQGPEFLIYFQGTGAADDSGLPNDRFFAVRPEGSVSTLKIQRTERGDSAVYLCASSLDRDSYEQYFGPGTRLTVT.

In its sample, this clone was seen a few times. The CDR3 spells CASSLGGGRLSTDTQYF. The CDR3 DNA is TGTGCCAGCAGCCTGGGCGGGGGCCGTCTTAGCACAGATACGCAGTATTTT. This chain uses TRBV7-9 with TRBJ2-3, with D perhaps matching TRBD2 (7 bases). From germline, CDR1 is SEHNR and CDR2 FQNEAQ (reference sequence). V lost 5 bases to trimming and J lost 0 bases, with 18 bases between them. The CDR3 loop spans 17 amino acids.

This clone has a count of ten or more. The chain employs TRBV4-3 and TRBJ2-5, with a possible D match to TRBD1 (5 bases). Germline V gene lookup returns CDR1 LGHNA and CDR2 YSLEER. The CDR3 runs 14 residues. Trimming shortened V by 0 bases and J by 1 base, and 6 bases separated the two germline ends. The CDR3 loop reads CASSQDRGQETQYF. The CDR3 nucleotides are TGCGCCAGCAGCCAAGATAGGGGCCAAGAGACCCAGTACTTC.

This clone has a handful of counts. The chain uses TRBV4-2 and TRBJ2-7; 7 nucleotides agree with TRBD1. Germline CDR1 is LGHNA and CDR2 is YNFKEQ. V shed 4 bases, J shed 6 bases, and the junction held 12 bases outside the gene matches. The CDR3 totals 15 residues. The CDR3 DNA sequence: TGTGCCAGCAGCCCAAGACAGGGCAGGATAGGCGAGCAGTACTTC. It is translated as CASSPRQGRIGEQYF.

The V call is TRBV11-1, the J call TRBJ2-1; D is undetermined. V shed 4 bases and J shed 4 bases, with 14 bases lying between them. This CDR3 comprises 15 residues. CDR1 is SGHAT, CDR2 FQDESV, per germline (reference sequence). CDR3 bases: TGTGCCAGCAGCTCCTTTAGGAGCCGGTACAATGAGCAGTTCTTC. This encodes CASSSFRSRYNEQFF.

This chain joins TRBV6-5 and TRBJ2-5, with D perhaps TRBD2 (5 bases). This CDR3 contains 14 residues. Trimming removed 0 bases at V and 5 bases at J, with 10 bases between. Germline-derived CDR1 and CDR2 are MNHEY and SVGAGI. CDR3 in DNA: TGTGCCAGCAGTTACTCAACGGGGAAGGAGACCCAGTACTTC. It is translated as CASSYSTGKETQYF.

This rearrangement joins TRBV7-3 to TRBJ2-2; tentative D call: TRBD2 (5 bases). CDR1 and CDR2 from the germline V gene are SGHTA and FQGTGA. Trimming took off 6 bases at V and 1 base at J, with 12 bases between the two ends. CDR3 length: 15 residues. Written as DNA, the CDR3 is TGTGCCAGCAGGGCGGGTTGGGTGAACACCGGGGAGCTGTTTTTT. Protein product: CASRAGWVNTGELFF.

This clone was counted only a few times. The rearrangement links TRBV11-2 to TRBJ1-2; unclear D gene. CDR1 and CDR2 from the germline V gene are SGHAT and FQNNGV. Trimming took 3 bases from V and 2 from J, leaving 7 bases between them. The CDR3 contains 13 residues. In DNA form, the CDR3 reads TGTGCCAGCAGCTTGAAAGGGAACTATGGCTACACCTTC. It specifies CASSLKGNYGYTF.

This clone was counted between two and nine times. This sample also contains other DNA sequences that code for the same CDR3. J is TRBJ2-7 and V is TRBV19; 9 bases map to TRBD1. This CDR3 spans 14 amino acids. V dropped 4 bases and J dropped 4; count of bases not matched to a gene: 5. Germline loops: CDR1 LNHDA, CDR2 SQIVND (reference sequence). CDR3 bases: TGTGCCAGTAGTACACGGGACAGGGCATACGAGCAGTACTTC. Encoded protein: CASSTRDRAYEQYF.

This clone came up a few times. Different DNA sequences within this sample yield the same CDR3. The CDR3 loop is CASSLSQANTEAFF. In DNA, the CDR3 is TGTGCCAGCAGCTTGTCACAGGCGAACACTGAAGCTTTCTTT. This rearrangement joins TRBV5-4 to TRBJ1-1, with a tentative D call TRBD1 (5 bases). This CDR3 contains 14 residues. CDR1 and CDR2 (germline): SGHNT, YYREEE (reference sequence). Trimming took off 1 base at V and 1 base at J, with 8 bases between the two ends.

In its sample, this clone was seen many times. V is TRBV28 and J is TRBJ2-5, with 7 bases aligning to TRBD1. The CDR3 is 13 residues long. The V gene end was trimmed by 6 bases and the J gene end by 10 bases; junction bases not matched to a gene: 11. CDR1 is MDHEN, CDR2 SYDVKM, per germline. CDR3 nucleotides: TGTGCCAGCAGCTTAGTCGCACAGGGGAACCAGTACTTC. Protein product: CASSLVAQGNQYF.

The J gene is TRBJ2-3, the V gene TRBV11-1; TRBD2 matches at 11 bases. Germline trimming cut 5 bases from V and 2 bases from J; bases unmatched to any gene: 6. Germline loops: CDR1 SGHAT, CDR2 FQDESV (reference sequence). This CDR3 comprises 16 residues. The CDR3, as DNA: TGTGCCAGCAGCCCACTAGCGGGGGCGCTCACAGATACGCAGTATTTT. Translating it yields CASSPLAGALTDTQYF.

J is TRBJ1-5 and V is TRBV10-3; 7 bases fit TRBD1. V was pared by 4 bases and J by 7 bases, with 7 bases of the junction left unmatched. Germline CDR1 is ENHRY and CDR2 is SYGVKD. The CDR3 is 14 residues long. CDR3 sequence reads: CAISGGTDGQPQHF. Written as DNA, the CDR3 is TGTGCCATCAGTGGGGGGACAGATGGCCAGCCCCAGCATTTT.

This sequence joins TRBV7-2 and TRBJ2-3; TRBD1 aligns across 9 bases. Per germline, CDR1 SGHTA and CDR2 FQGNSA. Trimming cost V 4 bases and J 1 base; bases outside gene matches: 3. This CDR3 comprises 15 residues. The CDR3 DNA reads TGTGCCAGCAGCTATCGGGACAGGGGCACAGATACGCAGTATTTT. Translated, it gives CASSYRDRGTDTQYF.

The chain carries TRBV5-1 and TRBJ2-1; 8 bases map to TRBD1. From germline, CDR1 is SGHRS and CDR2 YFSETQ. The CDR3 length is 15 residues. J lost 0 bases, V lost 9 bases, and 8 bases had no gene match. Here the CDR3 reads CATRSGGLSYNEQFF. CDR3 DNA sequence: TGCGCCACCAGGTCAGGGGGCCTCTCCTACAATGAGCAGTTCTTC.

This clone has more than one count but fewer than ten. V and J are TRBV5-4 and TRBJ2-5, with TRBD2 identical over 7 bases. The V gene's germline CDR1 is SGHNT and CDR2 YYREEE (reference sequence). The trim removed 2 bases at V and 4 bases at J, leaving 11 bases unmatched. The CDR3 is made up of 16 amino acids. The CDR3 here is CASSFLSGARGETQYF. The CDR3 DNA reads as TGTGCCAGCAGCTTCCTAAGCGGGGCTCGGGGAGAGACCCAGTACTTC.

The rearrangement uses TRBV10-3 and TRBJ1-6, with 10 bases that match TRBD1. V shed 6 bases and J 4 bases; nucleotides not matched to a gene: 6. CDR3 length equals 16 residues. Germline values: CDR1 ENHRY, CDR2 SYGVKD. The CDR3, as DNA: TGTGCCATCAGGGGACCGGGACAGGGGTATAATTCACCCCTCCACTTT. This translates into CAIRGPGQGYNSPLHF.

The chain joins TRBV9 to TRBJ2-3; weak D call: TRBD1 (6 bases). The CDR3 is 14 residues long. V lost 1 base, J lost 3 bases, and 9 bases lay in between. CDR1 is SGDLS, CDR2 YYNGEE, per germline. CDR3 in amino acids: CASSVQQGTDTQYF. The DNA of the CDR3 is TGTGCCAGCAGCGTACAGCAGGGGACAGATACGCAGTATTTT.

This clone was counted between two and nine times. The chain uses TRBV5-1 and TRBJ2-1, with a possible D match to TRBD2 (6 bases). The germline gives CDR1 SGHRS, CDR2 YFSETQ. There are 13 residues in the CDR3. V lost 6 bases, J lost 6 bases, and 13 bases lay in between. CDR3 amino acids: CASKVLASNEQFF. DNA of the CDR3: TGCGCCAGCAAGGTACTAGCCAGCAATGAGCAGTTCTTC.

The chain employs TRBV29-1 and TRBJ1-2; 9 bases fit TRBD1. V shed 7 bases, J shed 5 bases, and the junction held 5 bases outside the gene matches. Germline CDR1 is SQVTM and CDR2 is ANQGSEA. This CDR3 comprises 12 residues. The CDR3 DNA sequence: TGCAGCGCACCGGGACAGGGTTATGGCTACACCTTC. This translates into CSAPGQGYGYTF.